This TCR beta chain was identified during a study of blood T cell repertoires in COVID-19 (dated by TCRdb to 2020 to 2022). Background on the whole study: Collaborator samples came from the United States, Italy and Spain and covered acute and convalescent phases of COVID-19. The prospective study material was composed of cDNA or gDNA derived from T cells, B-cell-depleted T cells, or PBMCs. The dataset comprised deeply sampled blood TCRbeta repertoires from subjects exposed to, actively infected with, or recovered from COVID-19. A freely available public database, intended as a resource for researchers studying the immune response to SARS-CoV-2, is where the repertoires were released. Samples came from the ongoing ImmuneRACE study (first 160 participants) plus 1,254 subjects from 6 global collaborators. Sample metadata almost always included a de-identified subject ID, COVID-19 status, age in years and sex. Where available, HLA class I and class II types were obtained from metadata supplied by the sample provider rather than from assay-based typing.

V lost 6 bases and J lost 1 base; the stretch between them is 13 bases long. Spanning cysteine to phenylalanine, the CDR3 consists of 14 amino acids. Only the CDR3 DNA stays, 42 bases, in frame from base 1. TCRbeta CDR3 regions were amplified from genomic DNA using the immunoSEQ Assay, a bias-controlled multiplex PCR. Per the authors' processing: The number of nucleated cells in each sample was estimated by amplification of reference gene primers within the assay. To quantify the absolute abundance of each unique TCRbeta CDR3 rearrangement, sequence reads were collapsed and filtered. Productive Simpson clonality was computed per sample as the square root of Simpson's diversity index over productive rearrangements. The table comes from immuneACCESS by way of TCRdb, which keeps in-frame sequences with V and J called. Part of the clones is missing from these tables; in studies checked, under half for an unresolved V gene and the rest for unknown reasons. The V and J calls and clone size come from that table; D and trimming were worked out from the DNA. The sample table contains around 59,000 clones; only one count was recorded for roughly 80% of them. The ten largest clones capture roughly 18% of the sample.

Each collaborating institution followed its own protocols to collect whole blood in K2EDTA tubes. Collaborator samples were shipped for TCRbeta analysis as frozen whole blood, isolated PBMCs, or DNA extracted from either sample type. To note about this clone: Its antigen target is currently unknown. One base away there is no much larger clone; base qualities are not given.

Points the paper makes about the study in general: Clinical and demographic metadata were provided uncurated, with the amount varying by source and participant.

The sequence was obtained from a woman in her forties or fifties with active or convalescent COVID-19. The chain was built from TRBV23-1 and TRBJ2-7, with the D gene uncertain. TRBV23-1 is noted as an ORF with a role that remains uncertain. The sample comprised peripheral blood. The CDR3 in this case is CASSPTRISYEQYF. The nucleotide sequence is TGCGCCAGCAGCCCAACCAGGATTTCCTACGAGCAGTACTTC.